This record concerns one T cell receptor beta chain sequence. What antigen it recognizes has not been identified. A read error may be the cause here, since a much bigger clone is one base away. Ophthalmopathy patients were characterized by moderately to severely active disease, a Clinical Activity Score of at least 3, a NOSPECS grade of at least 4, and a disease duration under 3 months. Patients with other autoimmune diseases, uncontrolled infections, pregnancy or lactation were excluded. Clinical symptoms, serum thyroxine, TRAb, thyroid ultrasound and orbital computed tomography were used for diagnosis. PBMCs were isolated from more than 9 ml of fresh peripheral blood by Ficoll-Paque density gradient centrifugation. Total RNA was extracted using Trizol reagent, and RNA quality was checked on an Agilent 2100 Bioanalyzer. Measured from the cysteine to the phenylalanine, the CDR3 is 16 residues long. Only the CDR3 part of the read is kept: 48 bases, read in frame from the first base. For CDR1 and CDR2, the germline V gene (reference sequence) lists DFQATT and SNEGSKA.

The sample belongs to a study of Graves' ophthalmopathy and Graves' hyperthyroidism listed by TCRdb under 2018. For context, the study as a whole: Peripheral blood was collected before any treatment was given, at the time of initial diagnosis. The independent validation cohort included roughly 19 hyperthyroidism patients plus 17 patients who later progressed from hyperthyroidism to ophthalmopathy. Following sample collection, hyperthyroidism patients were given methimazole at a starting dose of 30 mg daily, and ophthalmopathy patients were given high-dose intravenous methylprednisolone. A discovery set of 100 patients (43 ophthalmopathy, some 58 stable hyperthyroidism) was enrolled to explore V-J signatures distinguishing ophthalmopathy from hyperthyroidism. TCR beta repertoire signatures were used to distinguish Graves' ophthalmopathy from Graves' hyperthyroidism and to predict progression to ophthalmopathy. In total, 135 blood samples were TCR-sequenced: 43 ophthalmopathy, about 75 hyperthyroidism and some 17 hyperthyroidism-to-ophthalmopathy patients. In roughly six hyperthyroidism patients, the T-cell repertoires found in thyroid tissue were compared with those found in blood.

Overall results and qualifications from the work: Most of the expanded thyroid clonotypes with a frequency above 0.001 were also detected in blood, and it was suggested that the thyroid immune response may be reflected by blood repertoires. In cross-validation, the 13-signature model distinguished ophthalmopathy from stable hyperthyroidism with almost 90% sensitivity and approximately 81% specificity, and in the test set the corresponding values were roughly 80% and 76%. In validation, the model predicted ophthalmopathy progression with 55% to 71% sensitivity and approximately 78% specificity; more than ten predicted patients were CT-confirmed with GO in a median of about 7.1 months. Sample size was not statistically predetermined, and group allocation was not concealed from the investigators.

TCR beta CDR3 regions were amplified from RNA transcripts for repertoire sequencing. The first round of RT-PCR was done with HTBI primers and the Qiagen OneStep RT-PCR kit, and was followed by a second round of multiplex PCR, then size selection and purification. Libraries were sequenced paired-end with 100 bp reads on an Illumina HiSeq2000. Regarding the original processing steps: SOAPnuke was used to process the reads, throwing out any read that had adapters, had uncalled bases, had a mean Phred below 15, or lacked an exact constant-primer or identifier match. COPE v1.2.5 was used to merge the high-quality paired reads. Unique nucleotide sequences were defined as clonotypes and aligned to IMGT TRB V, D and J references using MiTCR v1.1. The analysis was limited to V-J combinations with a frequency above 0.0001, which together covered about 99% of the repertoires. A TCR clonal expansion and chaos score per V-J combination was defined as the ratio of F50 clonal expansion to chaos observed in the TCRdist matrix. Features were reduced by Welch's t-statistics and random forest to over 10 V-J combinations, which fed a naive Bayes classifier. Thyroid-blood repertoire similarity was quantified with the Morisita-Horn index. TCRdb itself trimmed the public reads at Q25 with fastp, ran MiXCR and retained productive beta chains. One record per CDR3 amino acid sequence lists the most common genes and DNA. TCRdb, rather than the study authors, made the V and J calls. The sample table records about 740,000 distinct CDR3 sequences; around 40% of these occur just once. The ten largest clones capture 35% to 55% of the sample.

Source material: peripheral blood. The receptor's source is an adult man with Graves' ophthalmopathy. The rearrangement joined TRBV20-1 to TRBJ1-2; the central 7 bases match TRBD1. The CDR3 in this case is CSSRVQGDKGDYGYTF. The sequenced DNA: TGCAGTTCTAGAGTGCAGGGGGATAAGGGCGACTATGGCTACACCTTC.